The clone carrying this T cell receptor (beta chain) appeared once. The target antigen is unknown. The ends lost 7 bases at V and 3 bases at J; junction bases unmatched: 2. CDR1 MNHEY and CDR2 SVGAGI come from the germline V gene. This CDR3 spans 12 amino acids. The sample originates from a study of cytomegalovirus exposure and HLA in healthy donors. Broader study findings: Roughly even sequencing depth across donors was the assumption behind the presence/absence analyses. Within a later analysis, the majority of CMV-associated TCR beta chains appeared HLA-restricted.

PCR used 60 Vbeta primers and 13 Jbeta primers. Using immunoSEQ multiplex PCR, the repertoire was profiled, and TCRdb retains in-frame clones only, with some absent. The data contain over 130,000 clones, 65% to 80% of them singletons. The source of this sequence is a woman between 25 and 40 years old in good health and CMV-seronegative. The chain carries TRBV6-5 and TRBJ1-2, with TRBD1 matching 7 bases. Sequenced material: PBMCs. The CDR3 loop reads CASKGGYYGYTF. DNA for the CDR3: TGTGCCAGCAAAGGGGGCTACTATGGCTACACCTTC.